A selection of T cell receptor beta chains follows, all from one sample in a study of cytomegalovirus exposure and HLA in healthy donors. Data came from immunoSEQ multiplex PCR; TCRdb stores just in-frame clones and leaves some out. The repertoire holds some 99,000 clones, about four fifths seen once, with more than 2% in the top ten. Sequencing was carried out using PBMCs. These TCRs come from a woman in her 30s in good health and CMV-seronegative. Each CDR3 is given with its conserved first and last residue. A D gene is named only where the DNA matches it firmly. Part of the rows lack a size; the others show once, few, many or a class for expanded clones.

TRBJ2-5,TRBD2,TRBV15,few,TGTGCCACCAGCCTGCTTGGCGGGAGCCAAGAGACCCAGTACTTC,CATSLLGGSQETQYF
TRBJ2-7,TRBD2,TRBV5-1,.,TGCGCCAGCAGCTTGGGCGGACTAGCGGGAACATACGAGCAGTACTTC,CASSLGGLAGTYEQYF
TRBJ2-6,.,TRBV30,.,TGTGCCTGGAGTCTTTTTTTGGCCCGCTCTGGGGCCAACGTCCTGACTTTC,CAWSLFLARSGANVLTF
TRBJ2-4,TRBD2,TRBV4-1,.,TGCGCCAGCAGCCGGACTAGCGACTTAGCCAAAAACATTCAGTACTTC,CASSRTSDLAKNIQYF
TRBJ2-5,.,TRBV4-3,.,TGCGCCAGCAGCCAAGGGTCGACAAACCAAGAGACCCAGTACTTC,CASSQGSTNQETQYF
TRBJ2-5,.,TRBV11-2,.,TGTGCCAGCAGCTTACCCGGGTGGGAGACTTCCTCGGGGACCCAGTACTTC,CASSLPGWETSSGTQYF
TRBJ1-1,.,TRBV19,few,TGTGCCAGTAGGCCCGTGGGAGGGACCACTGAAGCTTTCTTT,CASRPVGGTTEAFF
TRBJ1-3,TRBD1,TRBV18,few,TGTGCCAGCTCTCCCCCCTCCGGGACAGCAAGAAACACCATATATTTT,CASSPPSGTARNTIYF
TRBJ2-7,.,TRBV6-5,.,TGTGCCAGCAGTGGAGATTCCTACGAGCAGTACTTC,CASSGDSYEQYF
TRBJ2-1,.,TRBV7-2,.,TGTGCCAGCAGCTTAGATCAATTACTAACGGGTGAGCAGTTCTTC,CASSLDQLLTGEQFF
TRBJ2-7,TRBD1,TRBV6-6,.,TGTGCCAGCAGTTACCAGTCGGGACAGGGGTACGAGCAGTACTTC,CASSYQSGQGYEQYF
TRBJ1-3,.,TRBV21-1,.,TGTGCCAGCAGCCATGGACAGGGAGAGCCTGGAAACACCATATATTTT,CASSHGQGEPGNTIYF
TRBJ2-2,TRBD2,TRBV7-2,.,TGTGCCAGCAGCTTAGTTGTGGTTAGGGCGGGAGAAACCGGGGAGCTGTTTTTT,CASSLVVVRAGETGELFF
TRBJ1-1,.,TRBV5-4,.,TGTGCCAGCAGCTTGGCCGTGCCGGTCACTGAAGCTTTCTTT,CASSLAVPVTEAFF
TRBJ2-4,.,TRBV12-1,.,TGTGCCAGCAGCGACTTAGCGGGAGGACGCTTAGCCAAAAACATTCAGTACTTC,CASSDLAGGRLAKNIQYF
TRBJ2-7,.,TRBV7-9,.,TGTGCCAGCAGCTCAATCAGGGGTAATGTGAGGGAGCAGTACTTC,CASSSIRGNVREQYF